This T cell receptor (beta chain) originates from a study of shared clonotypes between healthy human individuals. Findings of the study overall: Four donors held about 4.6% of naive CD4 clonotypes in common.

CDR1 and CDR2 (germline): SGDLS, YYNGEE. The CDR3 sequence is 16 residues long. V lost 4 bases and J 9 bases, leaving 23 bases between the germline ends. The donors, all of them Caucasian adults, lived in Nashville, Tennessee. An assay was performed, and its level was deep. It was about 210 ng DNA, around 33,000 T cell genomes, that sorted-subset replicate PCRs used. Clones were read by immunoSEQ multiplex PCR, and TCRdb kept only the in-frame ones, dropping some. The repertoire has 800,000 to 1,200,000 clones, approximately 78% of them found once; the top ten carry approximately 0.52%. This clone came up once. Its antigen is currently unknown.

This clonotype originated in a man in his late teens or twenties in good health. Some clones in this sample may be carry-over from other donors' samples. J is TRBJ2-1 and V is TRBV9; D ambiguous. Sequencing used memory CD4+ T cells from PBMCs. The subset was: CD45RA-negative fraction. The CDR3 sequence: CASSPHPGPEASEQFF. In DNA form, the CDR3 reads TGTGCCAGCAGCCCGCATCCAGGCCCCGAGGCGTCTGAGCAGTTCTTC.